The 26 T cell receptor beta chains below come from one sample, sequenced in a study of blood T cell repertoires in COVID-19. This table comes from immunoSEQ multiplex PCR, and its TCRdb copy is limited to in-frame clones, with some not included. The table records about 300,000 clones, about nine tenths of them present only once. Material for sequencing was PBMCs or T cells enriched from blood (not recorded which). The receptors were gathered from a woman aged 40 to 49 who had recovered from COVID-19.

This chain links TRBV19 with TRBJ1-1, with 7 bases identical to TRBD1. V lost 5 bases to trimming and J lost 10 bases; unmatched junction nucleotides: 13. Germline V gives CDR1 LNHDA, CDR2 SQIVND (reference sequence). This CDR3 contains 14 residues. CDR3 nucleotide sequence: TGTGCCAGTAGTGCTACCTCTGGGACAGCTAGAGCTTTCTTT. This sequence encodes CASSATSGTARAFF.

This chain uses TRBV9 with TRBJ1-2; 8 bases agree with TRBD1. The V gene's germline CDR1 is SGDLS and CDR2 YYNGEE. The ends lost 4 bases at V and 4 bases at J; junction bases unmatched: 6. This CDR3 comprises 14 residues. The CDR3 is CASSRTGYLYGYTF. The CDR3 DNA reads as TGTGCCAGCAGCAGGACAGGGTACCTCTATGGCTACACCTTC.

The chain links TRBV18 to TRBJ2-5; 11 bases agree with TRBD2. V was pared by 0 bases and J by 2 bases, with 2 bases of the junction left unmatched. The CDR3 has 16 residues. CDR1 is KGHSH and CDR2 is LQKENI in the germline V gene. Here the CDR3 DNA reads TGTGCCAGCTCACCACCGGGACTAGCGGAACAAGAGACCCAGTACTTC. Its protein product is CASSPPGLAEQETQYF. The full variable domain, in which reference TRBV18 and TRBJ2-5 provide the parts outside the CDR3, is NAGVMQNPRHLVRRRGQEARLRCSPMKGHSHVYWYRQLPEEGLKFMVYLQKENIIDESGMPKERFSAEFPKEGPSILRIQQVVRGDSAAYFCASSPPGLAEQETQYFGPGTRLLVL.

The DNA for the CDR3 is TGTGCCAGCAGTCCAAAGACAGGGTTGGAACTTAATTCCCACTACGAGCAGTACTTC. Its translation: CASSPKTGLELNSHYEQYF. The chain has TRBV6-6 and TRBJ2-7; the match to TRBD1 covers 7 bases. The V segment lost 5 bases and the J segment 3 bases; nucleotides outside the gene matches: 22. Germline values: CDR1 MNHNY, CDR2 SVGAGI (reference sequence). This CDR3 has 19 amino acids.

V gene TRBV10-1 combines with J gene TRBJ1-3; D is unresolved. CDR1 and CDR2 from the germline V gene are WNHNN and SYGVQD (reference sequence). The CDR3 sequence is 13 residues long. V was clipped by 7 bases and J by 0 bases, with 7 bases between them. The CDR3 nucleotides are TGCGCCAGCAAACCAGGCTCTGGAAACACCATATATTTT. Protein product: CASKPGSGNTIYF.

The chain carries TRBV30 and TRBJ1-6; D might be TRBD1 (5 bases). The CDR3 is 14 residues long. Trimming stripped 4 bases from V and 8 bases from J, with 15 bases between. Per germline, CDR1 GTSNPN and CDR2 SVGIG (reference sequence). CDR3 in amino acids: CAWIGGAGHSPLHF. As DNA, the CDR3 is TGTGCCTGGATCGGTGGGGCAGGCCATTCACCCCTCCACTTT.

This rearrangement joins TRBV23-1 to TRBJ2-7; TRBD1 is a possible D gene (6 bases). TRBV23-1 is annotated as an ORF whose role is uncertain. V dropped 4 bases and J dropped 0 bases, with 7 bases sitting between them. The CDR3 loop spans 13 amino acids. The CDR3 DNA reads as TGCGCCAGCAGTCGGGACAACTCCTACGAGCAGTACTTC. It specifies CASSRDNSYEQYF.

This chain joins TRBV9 and TRBJ1-4; 9 bases are shared with TRBD1. V lost 0 bases to trimming and J lost 3 bases; unmatched junction nucleotides: 9. CDR1 and CDR2 from the germline V gene are SGDLS and YYNGEE. CDR3 length equals 18 residues. This CDR3 reads CASSVGPGQGIPNEKLFF. The CDR3 DNA is TGTGCCAGCAGCGTAGGTCCGGGACAGGGAATTCCTAATGAAAAACTGTTTTTT.

The V gene is TRBV10-2, the J gene TRBJ1-5; D ambiguous. V was clipped by 10 bases and J by 5 bases, with 18 bases between them. This CDR3 has 14 residues. Germline assignment: CDR1 WSHSY and CDR2 SAAADI. CDR3 residues: CATSGNSRDQPQHF. The CDR3 region has the DNA TGCGCCACCAGCGGGAATTCGAGGGATCAGCCCCAGCATTTT.

About this clone: One end of the junction fails to match germline, which may point to a read error. This sample also contains other DNA sequences that code for the same CDR3. The chain employs TRBV18 and TRBJ1-2; weak D call: TRBD1 (5 bases). CDR1 and CDR2 (germline): KGHSH, LQKENI. This CDR3 has 15 amino acids. In nucleotides, the CDR3 is TGTGCCAGCTCACCCGGCCAGGGCGCCTACTACGGCTACACCTTC. Its translation is CASSPGQGAYYGYTF.

The gene calls are TRBV27 and TRBJ2-1; TRBD1 agrees at 9 bases. J was trimmed by 3 bases and V by 5 bases; bases with no gene match: 14. The CDR3 has 18 amino acids. The germline gives CDR1 MNHEY, CDR2 SMNVEV (reference sequence). The CDR3 region is CASSEAPGTGSLYNEQFF. The CDR3 bases are TGTGCCAGCAGTGAAGCCCCCGGGACAGGGAGTCTCTACAATGAGCAGTTCTTC.

V is TRBV2 and J is TRBJ1-5; D possibly corresponds to TRBD1 (5 bases). The germline V gene encodes CDR1 SNHLY and CDR2 FYNNEI. V lost 7 bases, J lost 2 bases, and 9 bases lay in between. This CDR3 comprises 13 residues. The CDR3 reads CASNPTGNQPQHF. The CDR3 coding sequence is TGTGCCAGCAACCCGACAGGCAATCAGCCCCAGCATTTT. Using reference TRBV2 and TRBJ1-5 for the parts outside the CDR3, the full variable domain is EPEVTQTPSHQVTQMGQEVILRCVPISNHLYFYWYRQILGQKVEFLVSFYNNEISEKSEIFDDQFSVERPDGSNFTLKIRSTKLEDSAMYFCASNPTGNQPQHFGDGTRLSIL.

This clone was found once. This chain links TRBV2 with TRBJ1-3; possible D gene TRBD1, 6 bases. Per germline, CDR1 SNHLY and CDR2 FYNNEI. The CDR3 has 15 amino acids. V shed 6 bases and J shed 0 bases, with 12 bases lying between them. The CDR3 coding sequence is TGTGCCAGCAGCCGGGACAACTTCTCTGGAAACACCATATATTTT. Translation: CASSRDNFSGNTIYF.

The V and J genes are TRBV10-3 and TRBJ2-5; TRBD1 might be the D (6 bases). Trimming took 0 bases from V and 4 from J, leaving 15 bases between them. CDR3 length: 16 residues. From germline, CDR1 is ENHRY and CDR2 SYGVKD. CDR3 loop: CAISESSRGSRETQYF. Here the CDR3 DNA reads TGTGCCATCAGTGAGTCTTCTAGGGGGAGTAGAGAGACCCAGTACTTC.

This clone was seen a single time. The rearrangement joins TRBV7-3 to TRBJ2-3, with D perhaps TRBD1 (6 bases). Germline V CDR1 and CDR2: SGHTA, FQGTGA. The CDR3 has 16 amino acids. Trimming cost V 4 bases and J 0 bases, with 14 bases left between them. As DNA, the CDR3 is TGTGCCAGCAGCTCCTATGGGGGCGGAAGCACAGATACGCAGTATTTT. It encodes CASSSYGGGSTDTQYF.

The V and J genes are TRBV18 and TRBJ1-2; 8 positions agree with TRBD1. CDR1 is KGHSH, CDR2 LQKENI, per germline. The V and J ends lost 4 bases and 6 bases, in that order; junction bases with no gene match: 13. The CDR3 is made up of 16 amino acids. The CDR3 here is CASSQPGTGARNGYTF. DNA of the CDR3: TGTGCCAGCTCACAACCCGGGACAGGCGCGAGGAATGGCTACACCTTC.

The CDR3 coding sequence is TGTGCCACCAGTATGGGCCCTATGCCCCAGCATTTT. Residues: CATSMGPMPQHF. This chain links TRBV24-1 with TRBJ1-5, with D hard to call. Germline lookup yields CDR1 KGHDR and CDR2 SFDVKD. Trimming removed 6 bases from V and 9 bases from J, with 11 bases in between. The CDR3 contains 12 residues.

The chain is built from TRBV4-1 and TRBJ1-2; D is unclear. Trimming shortened V by 2 bases and J by 0 bases, and 13 bases separated the two germline ends. The CDR3 extends over 16 amino acids. Germline-derived CDR1 and CDR2 are MGHRA and YSYEKL. The CDR3 reads CASSQIFRKPNYGYTF. CDR3 DNA: TGCGCCAGCAGCCAAATATTCAGGAAACCTAACTATGGCTACACCTTC.

On this clone: Other DNA sequences of this sample code for an identical CDR3. The chain recombines TRBV7-2 with TRBJ1-5; no firm D call. Germline V CDR1 and CDR2: SGHTA, FQGNSA. V gave up 1 base and J gave up 3 bases, with 7 bases separating them. The CDR3 spans 14 residues. The CDR3 DNA sequence: TGTGCCAGCAGCTTAGTCCGGTCCAATCAGCCCCAGCATTTT. It encodes CASSLVRSNQPQHF.

The rearrangement uses TRBV27 and TRBJ2-7, with 13 bases matching TRBD2. V was pared by 5 bases and J by 4 bases, with 5 bases of the junction left unmatched. From germline, CDR1 is MNHEY and CDR2 SMNVEV (reference sequence). The CDR3 is 15 residues long. This chain's CDR3 is CASSGLAGALYEQYF. The CDR3 region has the DNA TGTGCCAGCAGTGGACTAGCGGGAGCTTTATACGAGCAGTACTTC.

The rearrangement links TRBV4-1 to TRBJ1-5; possible D gene TRBD1, 5 bases. V lost 5 bases and J lost 4, with 15 bases in between. Germline V gives CDR1 MGHRA, CDR2 YSYEKL. This CDR3 has 15 residues. The CDR3 nucleotides read TGCGCCAGCAGCTTCCGAGACGGGGGGAATCAGCCCCAGCATTTT. Amino acids: CASSFRDGGNQPQHF.

This sequence joins TRBV28 and TRBJ2-5, with D perhaps TRBD2 (5 bases). Germline V gene lookup returns CDR1 MDHEN and CDR2 SYDVKM. With 3 bases removed from V and 5 bases from J, the gap between germline ends came to 13 bases. This CDR3 is built from 14 residues. In DNA, the CDR3 is TGTGCCAGCAGTTTCCCAGGACTCGGGGAGACCCAGTACTTC. Translation gives CASSFPGLGETQYF.

The chain carries TRBV5-1 and TRBJ2-1; TRBD1 agrees at 10 bases. V trimming: 3 bases; J trimming: 4 bases; junction bases outside the gene matches: 1. Germline CDR1 reads SGHRS; CDR2 reads YFSETQ. This CDR3 contains 14 residues. The CDR3 DNA reads TGCGCCAGCAGCTGGACAGGGGGGTACAATGAGCAGTTCTTC. Translated, it gives CASSWTGGYNEQFF.

V is TRBV4-1 and J is TRBJ2-4; D may be TRBD2 (6 bases). The germline gives CDR1 MGHRA, CDR2 YSYEKL. CDR3 length: 16 residues. The V gene lost 0 bases and the J gene lost 6 bases, with 15 bases spanning the gap. The DNA of the CDR3 is TGCGCCAGCAGCCAAGATAGCGGTGCGCGGGCAAACATTCAGTACTTC. Translation: CASSQDSGARANIQYF.

The chain uses TRBV4-3 and TRBJ1-2; D uncertain. The V and J ends lost 1 base and 2 bases respectively, with 8 bases between them. The CDR3 extends over 14 amino acids. Looked up from germline, CDR1 is LGHNA and CDR2 is YSLEER. CDR3 amino acids: CASSQVGGNYGYTF. The CDR3 nucleotides are TGCGCCAGCAGCCAAGTTGGAGGCAACTATGGCTACACCTTC.

The gene calls are TRBV10-1 and TRBJ2-7; 9 bases align to TRBD1. This CDR3 has 12 amino acids. Germline values: CDR1 WNHNN, CDR2 SYGVQD (reference sequence). Trimming took 8 bases from V and 5 from J; bases not matched to a gene: 4. The CDR3 sequence: CASPGQGNEQYF. CDR3 nucleotide sequence: TGCGCCAGCCCGGGACAGGGAAACGAGCAGTACTTC.